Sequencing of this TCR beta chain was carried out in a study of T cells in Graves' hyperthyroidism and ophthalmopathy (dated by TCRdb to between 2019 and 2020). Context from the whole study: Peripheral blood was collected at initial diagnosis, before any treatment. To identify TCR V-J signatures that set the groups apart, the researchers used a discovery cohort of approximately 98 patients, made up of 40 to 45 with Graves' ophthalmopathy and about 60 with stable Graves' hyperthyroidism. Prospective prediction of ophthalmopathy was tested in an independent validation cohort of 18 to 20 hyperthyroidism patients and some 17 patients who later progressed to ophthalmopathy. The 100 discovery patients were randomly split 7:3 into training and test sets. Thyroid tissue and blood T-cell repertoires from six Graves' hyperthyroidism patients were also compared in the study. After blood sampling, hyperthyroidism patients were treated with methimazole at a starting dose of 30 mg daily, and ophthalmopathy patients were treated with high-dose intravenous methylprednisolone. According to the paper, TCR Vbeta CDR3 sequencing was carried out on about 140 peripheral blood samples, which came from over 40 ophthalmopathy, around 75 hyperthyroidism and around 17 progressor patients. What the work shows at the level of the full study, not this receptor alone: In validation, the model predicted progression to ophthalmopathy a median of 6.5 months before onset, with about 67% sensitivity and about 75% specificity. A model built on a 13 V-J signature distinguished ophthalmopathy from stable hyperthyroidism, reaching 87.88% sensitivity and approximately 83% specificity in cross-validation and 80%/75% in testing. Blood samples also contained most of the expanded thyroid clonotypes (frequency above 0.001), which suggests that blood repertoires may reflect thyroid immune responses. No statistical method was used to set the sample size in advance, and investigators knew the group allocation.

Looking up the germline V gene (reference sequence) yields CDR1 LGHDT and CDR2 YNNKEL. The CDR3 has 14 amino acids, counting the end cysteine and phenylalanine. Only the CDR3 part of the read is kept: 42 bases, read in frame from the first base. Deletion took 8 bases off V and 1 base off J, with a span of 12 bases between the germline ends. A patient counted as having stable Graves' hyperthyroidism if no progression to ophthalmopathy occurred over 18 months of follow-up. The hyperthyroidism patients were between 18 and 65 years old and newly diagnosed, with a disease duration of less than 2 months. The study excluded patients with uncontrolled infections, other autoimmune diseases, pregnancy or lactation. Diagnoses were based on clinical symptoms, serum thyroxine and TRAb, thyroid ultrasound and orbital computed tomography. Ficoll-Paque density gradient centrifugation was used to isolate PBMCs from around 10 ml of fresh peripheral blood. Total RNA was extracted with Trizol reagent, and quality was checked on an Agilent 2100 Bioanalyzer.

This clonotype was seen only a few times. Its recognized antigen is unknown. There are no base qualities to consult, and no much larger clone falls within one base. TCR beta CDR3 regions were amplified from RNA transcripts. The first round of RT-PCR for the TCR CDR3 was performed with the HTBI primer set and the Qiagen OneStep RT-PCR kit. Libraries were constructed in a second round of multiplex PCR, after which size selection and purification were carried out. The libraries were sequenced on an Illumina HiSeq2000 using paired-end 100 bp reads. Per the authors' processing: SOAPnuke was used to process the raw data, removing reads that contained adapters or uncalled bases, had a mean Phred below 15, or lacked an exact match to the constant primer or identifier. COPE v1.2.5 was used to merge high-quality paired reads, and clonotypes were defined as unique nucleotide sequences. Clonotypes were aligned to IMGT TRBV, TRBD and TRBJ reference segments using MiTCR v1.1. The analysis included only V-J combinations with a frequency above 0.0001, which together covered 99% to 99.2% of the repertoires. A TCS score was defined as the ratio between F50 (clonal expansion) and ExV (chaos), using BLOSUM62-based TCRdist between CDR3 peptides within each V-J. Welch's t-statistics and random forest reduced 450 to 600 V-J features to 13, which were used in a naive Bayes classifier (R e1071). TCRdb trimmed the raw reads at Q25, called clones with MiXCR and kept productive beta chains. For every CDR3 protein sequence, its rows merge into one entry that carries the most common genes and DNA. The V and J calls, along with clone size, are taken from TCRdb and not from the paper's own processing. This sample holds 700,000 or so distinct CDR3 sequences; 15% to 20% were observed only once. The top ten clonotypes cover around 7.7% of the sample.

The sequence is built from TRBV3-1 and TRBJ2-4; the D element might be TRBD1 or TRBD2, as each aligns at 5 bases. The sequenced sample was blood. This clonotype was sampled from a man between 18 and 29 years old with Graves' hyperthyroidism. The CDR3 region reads CASGSGTAKNIQYF. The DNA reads TGTGCCAGCGGATCCGGGACGGCCAAAAACATTCAGTACTTC.